This T cell receptor (beta chain) was obtained from a study of tumor and adjacent non-tumor tissue in lung cancer. Points from the study as a whole: Tumor tissue had significantly higher TCR diversity than normal lung.

The germline V gene has CDR1 MDHEN and CDR2 SYDVKM. V shed 7 bases and J shed 2 bases, with 12 bases lying between them. The CDR3 is 13 residues long. The library came from three nested PCR rounds adapted from ARM-PCR protocols. In TCRdb, the multiplex PCR reads were re-called with MiXCR into one record per CDR3 protein. The sample contains 35,000 to 55,000 distinct CDR3 sequences, around 62% of which appear only once. RNA was extracted from bulk tissue without any cell sorting. Distant lung tissue was collected more than 3 cm away from the tumor edge. Details on this clonotype: Its antigen is unknown. Being one base from a much bigger clone, this may be a read error. The CDR3 carries no conserved terminal phenylalanine or tryptophan, so it likely arises from a read error.

V gene TRBV28 combines with J gene TRBJ2-7; no reliable D call. Sequenced input: distant non-tumor lung tissue. This receptor was obtained from a woman in her thirties or forties with non-small cell lung cancer. The CDR3: CASTRTQTYEQYL. CDR3 in DNA: TGTGCCAGCACTCGGACCCAGACCTACGAGCAGTACTTA.